The 19 T cell receptor beta chains reported below all come from one sample, sequenced in a study of blood T cell repertoires in COVID-19. Data came from immunoSEQ multiplex PCR; TCRdb stores just in-frame clones and leaves some out. The sample yields about 150,000 clones, over 75% seen once. What was sequenced was PBMCs or T cells enriched from blood (not recorded which). These receptors all come from a woman in her 50s who had recovered from COVID-19.

J is TRBJ1-4 and V is TRBV11-1; perhaps TRBD1 as D (5 bases). Looked up from germline, CDR1 is SGHAT and CDR2 is FQDESV (reference sequence). The CDR3 runs to 15 residues. V lost 5 bases to trimming and J lost 8 bases, with 18 bases between them. The CDR3, as DNA: TGTGCCAGCAGCCCCGGTAACGGGGGTGGCGAAAAACTGTTTTTT. Translation: CASSPGNGGGEKLFF.

The chain joins TRBV7-6 to TRBJ2-3, with a possible D match to TRBD1 (7 bases). The CDR3 totals 14 residues. The germline V gene encodes CDR1 SGHVS and CDR2 FNYEAQ. V gave up 2 bases and J gave up 6 bases, with 12 bases separating them. Here the CDR3 DNA reads TGTGCCAGCAGCTTAACCAGGGGGAGGGATACGCAGTATTTT. Translation: CASSLTRGRDTQYF. The variable domain in full, completed from reference TRBV7-6 and TRBJ2-3, reads GAGVSQSPRYKVTKRGQDVALRCDPISGHVSLYWYRQALGQGPEFLTYFNYEAQQDKSGLPNDRFSAERPEGSISTLTIQRTEQRDSAMYRCASSLTRGRDTQYFGPGTRLTVL.

The genes are TRBV7-6 and TRBJ2-1; D might be TRBD2 (6 bases). Trimming stripped 3 bases from V and 5 bases from J, with 14 bases between. The CDR3 has 15 residues. Per the germline V gene, CDR1 is SGHVS and CDR2 is FNYEAQ. The chain's CDR3 is CASSFGAGPNNEQFF. The CDR3, as DNA: TGTGCCAGCAGCTTCGGTGCGGGGCCTAACAATGAGCAGTTCTTC.

The rearrangement uses TRBV9 and TRBJ2-3; a weak D match, TRBD1 (6 bases). Germline loops: CDR1 SGDLS, CDR2 YYNGEE. The CDR3 consists of 15 residues. Trimming removed 2 bases from V and 3 bases from J, with 13 bases in between. The CDR3 DNA sequence: TGTGCCAGCAGCGTGCAGGGGACGGGGACAGATACGCAGTATTTT. Its protein is CASSVQGTGTDTQYF.

This rearrangement joins TRBV7-3 to TRBJ2-3, with 13 bases matching TRBD2. The CDR3 sequence is 17 residues long. The V and J ends lost 5 bases and 5 bases, in that order; junction bases with no gene match: 10. Looked up from germline, CDR1 is SGHTA and CDR2 is FQGTGA. CDR3 region: CASSPTSGGAQKDTQYF. The CDR3 bases are TGTGCCAGCAGCCCCACTAGCGGGGGGGCCCAGAAAGATACGCAGTATTTT.

The chain employs TRBV6-5 and TRBJ1-1; maybe TRBD1 (6 bases). V gave up 2 bases and J gave up 6 bases, with 13 bases separating them. This CDR3 region has 14 residues. Germline CDR1 MNHEY, CDR2 SVGAGI. The DNA for the CDR3 is TGTGCCAGCAGTTACCTCGACAGGAGGCCTGAAGCTTTCTTT. This translates into CASSYLDRRPEAFF.

V is TRBV6-5 and J is TRBJ1-2; D unresolved. V was shortened by 0 bases and J by 7 bases, with 12 bases between the two germline ends. This CDR3 is built from 14 residues. Germline V gene data show CDR1 as MNHEY and CDR2 as SVGAGI. CDR3 protein: CASSYSRGLGGYTF. CDR3 sequence (DNA): TGTGCCAGCAGTTACTCGCGGGGTTTGGGTGGCTACACCTTC.

This chain joins TRBV18 and TRBJ1-2; D gene ambiguous. Germline V gene lookup returns CDR1 KGHSH and CDR2 LQKENI. V lost 2 bases, J lost 4 bases, and 11 bases lay in between. The CDR3 is 14 amino acids. The CDR3 region is CASSPLTESYGYTF. CDR3 bases: TGTGCCAGCTCACCATTAACAGAGTCCTATGGCTACACCTTC.

The V gene is TRBV5-1, the J gene TRBJ2-7, with 7 bases matching TRBD1. In germline, CDR1 is SGHRS, CDR2 YFSETQ. With V trimmed by 3 bases and J by 2 bases, 5 bases remained unmatched. CDR3 length equals 14 residues. The CDR3 nucleotides are TGCGCCAGCAGCTCGGACAGGCCGACCTACGAGCAGTACTTC. Its translation: CASSSDRPTYEQYF.

The V and J genes are TRBV12-3 or TRBV12-4 and TRBJ1-2; D is ambiguous. The CDR3 loop spans 12 amino acids. V shed 6 bases and J shed 6 bases, with 11 bases lying between them. The CDR3 DNA follows: TGTGCCAGCAGCGGGCGGGGAGATGGCTACACCTTC. Its translation: CASSGRGDGYTF.

The chain is built from TRBV5-1 and TRBJ2-3; 7 bases are a match to TRBD2. With 0 bases clipped from V and 4 bases from J, the junction kept 5 bases outside the gene matches. Germline assignment: CDR1 SGHRS and CDR2 YFSETQ. There are 15 residues in the CDR3. CDR3: CASSLGGGLADTQYF. Written as DNA, the CDR3 is TGCGCCAGCAGCTTGGGGGGAGGGTTGGCAGATACGCAGTATTTT.

This clone has only a few counts. V and J are TRBV6-5 and TRBJ1-1; unclear D gene. The germline V gene encodes CDR1 MNHEY and CDR2 SVGAGI. This CDR3 is 15 amino acids long. Trimming stripped 6 bases from V and 1 base from J, with 15 bases between. The CDR3 DNA reads TGTGCCAGCAGCCCGGGGTCCGGTACGAACACTGAAGCTTTCTTT. It is translated as CASSPGSGTNTEAFF.

V is TRBV10-3 and J is TRBJ2-7; 9 nucleotides align to TRBD1. This CDR3 is 16 amino acids long. Germline V gene lookup returns CDR1 ENHRY and CDR2 SYGVKD. V lost 4 bases to trimming and J lost 6 bases; unmatched junction nucleotides: 13. Here the CDR3 reads CAISGTGTGISGEQYF. The CDR3 nucleotides read TGTGCCATCAGTGGAACCGGGACAGGGATCTCCGGCGAGCAGTACTTC.

The rearrangement joins TRBV11-3 to TRBJ2-5; TRBD2 matches at 15 bases. The junction had 1 base not matched to a gene; V was cut back by 3 bases and J by 5 bases. This CDR3 has 15 residues. The V gene's germline CDR1 is SGHNT and CDR2 YENEEA. As DNA, the CDR3 is TGTGCCAGCAGCTTCGGGACTAGCGGGGGGGAGACCCAGTACTTC. This sequence encodes CASSFGTSGGETQYF.

This chain joins TRBV29-1 and TRBJ2-7, with 9 bases identical to TRBD1. Germline assignment: CDR1 SQVTM and CDR2 ANQGSEA. V was clipped by 6 bases and J by 1 base; unmatched bases: 4. The CDR3 is made up of 13 amino acids. The CDR3 reads CSVSGQGSYEQYF. The CDR3 coding sequence is TGCAGCGTCTCGGGACAGGGTTCCTACGAGCAGTACTTC.

V gene TRBV19 combines with J gene TRBJ1-4, with 9 bases identical to TRBD1. The germline gives CDR1 LNHDA, CDR2 SQIVND (reference sequence). Trimming at V came to 6 bases and at J to 0 bases, leaving 11 bases not matched to a gene. The CDR3 contains 18 residues. This CDR3 is CASSSTHRGQATNEKLFF. The CDR3, as DNA: TGTGCCAGTAGCTCAACCCACAGGGGGCAGGCAACTAATGAAAAACTGTTTTTT. The full variable domain, in which reference TRBV19 and TRBJ1-4 provide the parts outside the CDR3, is DGGITQSPKYLFRKEGQNVTLSCEQNLNHDAMYWYRQDPGQGLRLIYYSQIVNDFQKGDIAEGYSVSREKKESFPLTVTSAQKNPTAFYLCASSSTHRGQATNEKLFFGSGTQLSVL.

This clone appeared a few times. This rearrangement joins TRBV10-3 to TRBJ2-5; D perhaps matches TRBD2 (5 bases). The germline CDR1 and CDR2 sequences are ENHRY and SYGVKD. Trimming cost V 3 bases and J 5 bases, with 13 bases left between them. The CDR3 totals 14 residues. This CDR3 is CAISDIGEAETQYF. In nucleotides, the CDR3 is TGTGCCATCAGTGACATCGGGGAAGCTGAGACCCAGTACTTC.

This chain joins TRBV7-8 and TRBJ1-3, with no clear D. The CDR3 spans 14 residues. V was clipped by 7 bases and J by 0 bases, with 10 bases between them. Germline lookup yields CDR1 SGHVS and CDR2 FQNEAQ. As DNA, the CDR3 is TGTGCCAGCACAGTAGGGAGCTCTGGAAACACCATATATTTT. This translates into CASTVGSSGNTIYF.

The chain recombines TRBV7-2 with TRBJ2-7; 7 bases fit TRBD1. Trimming at V came to 3 bases and at J to 3 bases, leaving 2 bases not matched to a gene. The CDR3 covers 13 residues. Germline CDR1 SGHTA, CDR2 FQGNSA. The CDR3 coding sequence is TGTGCCAGCAGCTTCCCAGGGGGCTACGAGCAGTACTTC. Amino acid sequence: CASSFPGGYEQYF.